Detailed here is one T cell receptor (beta chain). The antigen is undetermined. Germline-derived CDR1 and CDR2 are MNHEY and SMNVEV (reference sequence). CDR3 length: 15 residues. V lost 4 bases and J 0 bases, leaving 11 bases between the germline ends. The data derive from a study of T-cell reconstitution after alpha-beta-depleted transplantation in children. Study-level points and caveats: By about two months after transplant, alpha-beta T cells reportedly arose from several hundred graft clones that had expanded. T-cell counts and diversity at one year following transplant were attributed mainly to newly produced T cells. After transplant, high TCRbeta diversity at day 60 in some patients arose from surviving recipient T cells and thymic progenitors.

Unique molecular identifiers were incorporated when the TCRbeta library was constructed. TCRdb called the PCR reads again in MiXCR, with one record for every CDR3 protein. The sample lists around 300,000 distinct CDR3 sequences; around 25% were seen once. This chain connects TRBV27 to TRBJ2-3; D possibly corresponds to TRBD2 (5 bases). This TCR was recovered from a male patient younger than 18 who had a stem cell transplant for acute lymphoblastic leukemia, so the T cells may come from the graft donor. The source material was PBMCs, mostly from graft donor cells, sampled 180 days after TCRalphabeta/CD19-depleted stem cell transplant. CDR3 bases: TGTGCCAGCAGTTACTCGGGATATAGCACAGATACGCAGTATTTT. It encodes CASSYSGYSTDTQYF.